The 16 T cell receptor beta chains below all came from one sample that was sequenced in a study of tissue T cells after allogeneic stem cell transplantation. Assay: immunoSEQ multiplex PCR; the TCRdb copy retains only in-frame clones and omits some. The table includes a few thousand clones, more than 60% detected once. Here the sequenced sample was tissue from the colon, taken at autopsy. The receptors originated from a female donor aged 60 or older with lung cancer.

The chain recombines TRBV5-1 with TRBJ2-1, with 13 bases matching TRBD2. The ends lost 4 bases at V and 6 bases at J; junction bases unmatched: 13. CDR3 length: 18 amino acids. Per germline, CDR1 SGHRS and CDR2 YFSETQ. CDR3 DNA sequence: TGCGCCAGCAGCGTAAATCCGGGACTAGCGGGATTTATCAATGAGCAGTTCTTC. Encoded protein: CASSVNPGLAGFINEQFF.

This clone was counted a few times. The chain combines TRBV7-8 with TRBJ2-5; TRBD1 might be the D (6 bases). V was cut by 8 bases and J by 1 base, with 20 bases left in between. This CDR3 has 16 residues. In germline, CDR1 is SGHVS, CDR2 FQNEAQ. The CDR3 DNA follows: TGTGCCAGCGGGAATGGACAGCCCCGAGGCCAAGAGACCCAGTACTTC. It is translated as CASGNGQPRGQETQYF.

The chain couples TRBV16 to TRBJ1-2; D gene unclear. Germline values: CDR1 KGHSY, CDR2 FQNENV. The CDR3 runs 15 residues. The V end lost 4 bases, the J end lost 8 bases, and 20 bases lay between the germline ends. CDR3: CASSLVAGLSGGYTF. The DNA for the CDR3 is TGTGCCAGCAGCCTGGTTGCAGGATTATCGGGCGGCTACACCTTC.

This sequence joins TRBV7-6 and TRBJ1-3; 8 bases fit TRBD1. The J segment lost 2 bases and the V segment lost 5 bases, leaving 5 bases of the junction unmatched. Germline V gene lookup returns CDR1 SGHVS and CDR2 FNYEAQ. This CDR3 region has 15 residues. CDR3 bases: TGTGCCAGCAGCCATGACAGGGGACCTGGAAACACCATATATTTT. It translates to CASSHDRGPGNTIYF. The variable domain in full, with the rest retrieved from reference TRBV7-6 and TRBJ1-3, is GAGVSQSPRYKVTKRGQDVALRCDPISGHVSLYWYRQALGQGPEFLTYFNYEAQQDKSGLPNDRFSAERPEGSISTLTIQRTEQRDSAMYRCASSHDRGPGNTIYFGEGSWLTVV.

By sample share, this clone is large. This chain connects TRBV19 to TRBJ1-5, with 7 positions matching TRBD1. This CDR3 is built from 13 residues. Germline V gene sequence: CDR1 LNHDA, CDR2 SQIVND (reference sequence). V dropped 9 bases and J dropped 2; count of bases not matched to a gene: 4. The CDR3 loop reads CASRQGRNQPQHF. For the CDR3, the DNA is TGTGCCAGCCGACAGGGACGCAATCAGCCCCAGCATTTT.

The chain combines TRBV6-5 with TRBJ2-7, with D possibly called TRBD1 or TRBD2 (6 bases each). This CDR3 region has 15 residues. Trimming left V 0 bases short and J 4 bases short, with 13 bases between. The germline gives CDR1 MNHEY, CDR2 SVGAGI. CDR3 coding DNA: TGTGCCAGCAGTTACTCTGGGCTAGGGGGGTACGAGCAGTACTTC. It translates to CASSYSGLGGYEQYF.

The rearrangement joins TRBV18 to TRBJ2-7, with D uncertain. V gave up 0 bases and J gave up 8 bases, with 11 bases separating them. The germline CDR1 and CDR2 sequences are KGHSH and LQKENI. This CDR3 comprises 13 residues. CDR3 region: CASSPPGRNQQYF. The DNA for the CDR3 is TGTGCCAGCTCACCACCAGGCAGGAACCAGCAGTACTTC.

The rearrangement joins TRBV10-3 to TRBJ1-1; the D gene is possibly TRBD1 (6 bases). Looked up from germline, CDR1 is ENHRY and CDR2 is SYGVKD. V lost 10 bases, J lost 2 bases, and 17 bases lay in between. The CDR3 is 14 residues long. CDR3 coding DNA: TGTGCCACCCAGAACCAGGGGATAAACACTGAAGCTTTCTTT. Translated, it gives CATQNQGINTEAFF.

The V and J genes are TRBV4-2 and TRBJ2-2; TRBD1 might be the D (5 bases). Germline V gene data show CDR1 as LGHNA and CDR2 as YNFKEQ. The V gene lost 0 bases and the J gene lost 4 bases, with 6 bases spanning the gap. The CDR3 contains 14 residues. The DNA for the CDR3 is TGTGCCAGCAGCCAAGAGACAGTCACCGGGGAGCTGTTTTTT. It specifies CASSQETVTGELFF.

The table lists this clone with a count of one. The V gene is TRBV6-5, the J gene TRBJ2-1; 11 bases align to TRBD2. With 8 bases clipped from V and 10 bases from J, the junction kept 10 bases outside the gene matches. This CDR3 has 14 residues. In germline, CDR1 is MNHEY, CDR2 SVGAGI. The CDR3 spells CASVLAGGQGEQFF. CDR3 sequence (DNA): TGTGCCAGCGTCCTAGCGGGAGGACAGGGGGAGCAGTTCTTC.

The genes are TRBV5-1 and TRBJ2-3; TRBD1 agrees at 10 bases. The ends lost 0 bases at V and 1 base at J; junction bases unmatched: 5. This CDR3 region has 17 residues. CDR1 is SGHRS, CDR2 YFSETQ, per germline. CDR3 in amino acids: CASSLGDRGPRTDTQYF. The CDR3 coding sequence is TGCGCCAGCAGCTTGGGGGACAGGGGCCCCCGCACAGATACGCAGTATTTT.

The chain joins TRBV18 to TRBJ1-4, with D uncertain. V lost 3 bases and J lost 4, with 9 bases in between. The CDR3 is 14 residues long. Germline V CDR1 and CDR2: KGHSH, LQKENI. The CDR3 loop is CASSPRSHNEKLFF. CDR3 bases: TGTGCCAGCTCACCCCGGAGCCATAATGAAAAACTGTTTTTT.

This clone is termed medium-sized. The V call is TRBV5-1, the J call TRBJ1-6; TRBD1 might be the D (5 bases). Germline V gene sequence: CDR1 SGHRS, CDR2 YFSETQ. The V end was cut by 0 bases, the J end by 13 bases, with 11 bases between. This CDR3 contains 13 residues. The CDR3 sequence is CASSLAPRGPLHF. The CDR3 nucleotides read TGCGCCAGCAGCTTGGCCCCACGGGGCCCCCTCCACTTT.

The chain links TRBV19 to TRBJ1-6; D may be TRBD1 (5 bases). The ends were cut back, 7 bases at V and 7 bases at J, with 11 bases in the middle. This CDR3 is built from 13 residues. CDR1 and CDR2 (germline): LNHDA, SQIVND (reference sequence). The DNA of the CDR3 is TGTGCCAGTACCGCACAGGTAAATTCACCCCTCCACTTT. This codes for CASTAQVNSPLHF.

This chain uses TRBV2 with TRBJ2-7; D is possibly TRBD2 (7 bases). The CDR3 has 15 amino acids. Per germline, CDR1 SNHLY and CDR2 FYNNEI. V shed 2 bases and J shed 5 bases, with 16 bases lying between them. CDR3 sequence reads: CASSEIGGRFHEQYF. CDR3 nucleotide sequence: TGTGCCAGCAGTGAAATCGGGGGGCGCTTCCACGAGCAGTACTTC.

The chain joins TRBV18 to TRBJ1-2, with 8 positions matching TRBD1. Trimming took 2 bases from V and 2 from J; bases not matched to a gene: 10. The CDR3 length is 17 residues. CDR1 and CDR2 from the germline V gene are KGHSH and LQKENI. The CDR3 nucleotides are TGTGCCAGCTCACCATTTAATCAGGGGGCGGTCAACTATGGCTACACCTTC. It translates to CASSPFNQGAVNYGYTF.